These T cell receptor beta chains were read from a single sample in a study of blood T cell repertoires in COVID-19. Sequencing used immunoSEQ multiplex PCR; TCRdb keeps in-frame clones, though not all of them. The sample lists around 150,000 clones; about 80% were seen once. Sequencing used PBMCs or T cells enriched from blood (not recorded which). The receptors shown here come from a woman aged 45-60 years who had recovered from COVID-19. Both conserved end residues are part of each CDR3. The D gene is left open where the match is weak. Clone size appears in some rows only: once, few, many, or a class for an expanded clone.

D: -
V: TRBV6-6
J: TRBJ2-2
size: -
CDR3: CASSSQQGRDTGELFF
DNA: TGTGCCAGCAGTTCACAACAGGGTAGAGACACCGGGGAGCTGTTTTTT

D: TRBD1
V: TRBV6-5
J: TRBJ2-7
size: -
CDR3: CASSSQGAVYEQYF
DNA: TGTGCCAGCAGTTCCCAGGGGGCAGTCTACGAGCAGTACTTC

D: TRBD2
V: TRBV5-1
J: TRBJ2-7
size: -
CDR3: CASSRGPGLAGDYEQYF
DNA: TGCGCCAGCAGCCGGGGGCCGGGACTAGCGGGAGACTACGAGCAGTACTTC

D: TRBD1
V: TRBV2
J: TRBJ1-2
size: -
CDR3: CASRRRDRILANYGYTF
DNA: TGTGCCAGCAGGCGCAGGGACAGAATATTAGCTAACTATGGCTACACCTTC

D: -
V: TRBV3-1/TRBV3-2
J: TRBJ1-2
size: -
CDR3: CASSSGDGYTF
DNA: TGTGCCAGCAGCTCAGGGGATGGCTACACCTTC

D: TRBD2
V: TRBV4-1
J: TRBJ2-5
size: -
CDR3: CASSQELAGTETQYF
DNA: TGCGCCAGCAGCCAAGAACTAGCGGGGACGGAGACCCAGTACTTC

D: TRBD1
V: TRBV4-2
J: TRBJ2-1
size: -
CDR3: CASSSQGNEQFF
DNA: TGTGCCAGCAGCTCACAGGGGAATGAGCAGTTCTTC

D: -
V: TRBV27
J: TRBJ1-1
size: -
CDR3: CASRYGKNTEAFF
DNA: TGTGCCAGCAGATACGGGAAGAACACTGAAGCTTTCTTT

D: -
V: TRBV13
J: TRBJ1-1
size: -
CDR3: CASSAKSGPSTEAFF
DNA: TGTGCCAGCAGCGCCAAGTCAGGCCCGAGCACTGAAGCTTTCTTT

D: TRBD2
V: TRBV19
J: TRBJ2-5
size: -
CDR3: CASSTSGGVQETQYF
DNA: TGTGCCAGTAGCACTAGCGGGGGGGTGCAAGAGACCCAGTACTTC

D: TRBD2
V: TRBV3-1/TRBV3-2
J: TRBJ2-7
size: few
CDR3: CASSSSGRAHEQYF
DNA: TGTGCCAGCTCCTCGAGCGGGAGAGCCCACGAGCAGTACTTC

D: -
V: TRBV4-1
J: TRBJ1-6
size: -
CDR3: CASSQVGRMSSYNSPLHF
DNA: TGCGCCAGCAGCCAAGTGGGGCGTATGAGCTCCTATAATTCACCCCTCCACTTT

D: -
V: TRBV7-3
J: TRBJ1-6
size: few
CDR3: CASSLGMIGSPLHF
DNA: TGTGCCAGCAGCCTCGGGATGATAGGTTCACCCCTCCACTTT

D: TRBD2
V: TRBV27
J: TRBJ2-1
size: -
CDR3: CASSLIAGGIFNEQFF
DNA: TGTGCCAGCAGTCTCATAGCGGGAGGGATTTTCAATGAGCAGTTCTTC

D: TRBD1
V: TRBV19
J: TRBJ1-6
size: -
CDR3: CASIRDSREENSPLHF
DNA: TGTGCCAGTATCCGGGACAGCAGGGAAGAAAATTCACCCCTCCACTTT

D: TRBD1
V: TRBV2
J: TRBJ1-2
size: once
CDR3: CASRATGEHGYTF
DNA: TGTGCCAGCAGAGCGACAGGGGAACATGGCTACACCTTC

D: -
V: TRBV10-3
J: TRBJ2-3
size: -
CDR3: CAISESVGRGHTDTQYF
DNA: TGTGCCATCAGTGAGTCGGTTGGCAGGGGTCACACAGATACGCAGTATTTT

D: -
V: TRBV19
J: TRBJ1-1
size: -
CDR3: CASSTQGNTEAFF
DNA: TGTGCCAGTAGTACCCAGGGGAACACTGAAGCTTTCTTT

D: -
V: TRBV10-1
J: TRBJ2-1
size: -
CDR3: CASSEGTGHNEQFF
DNA: TGCGCCAGCAGTGAAGGGACTGGCCACAATGAGCAGTTCTTC

D: TRBD2
V: TRBV10-2
J: TRBJ2-7
size: -
CDR3: CASSTGLVGTSYEQYF
DNA: TGCGCCAGCAGCACTGGACTAGTGGGCACCTCCTACGAGCAGTACTTC

D: TRBD1
V: TRBV20-1
J: TRBJ1-2
size: -
CDR3: CSASGQGAGGSYGYTF
DNA: TGCAGTGCTAGTGGACAGGGGGCTGGGGGTTCGTATGGCTACACCTTC

D: TRBD2
V: TRBV5-1
J: TRBJ2-1
size: few
CDR3: CASSSSGGAGEQFF
DNA: TGCGCCAGCAGCAGTAGCGGGGGGGCCGGTGAGCAGTTCTTC

D: -
V: TRBV19
J: TRBJ1-2
size: -
CDR3: CASSALAFSGAPYYGYTF
DNA: TGTGCCAGTAGCGCTCTGGCCTTTTCGGGTGCCCCGTACTATGGCTACACCTTC

D: -
V: TRBV6-1
J: TRBJ2-1
size: -
CDR3: CASSDILGSGYNEQFF
DNA: TGTGCCAGCAGTGATATCTTAGGGAGCGGCTACAATGAGCAGTTCTTC

D: -
V: TRBV27
J: TRBJ2-7
size: few
CDR3: CASSLPGAAYEQYF
DNA: TGTGCCAGCAGTTTACCGGGTGCCGCCTACGAGCAGTACTTC

D: TRBD1
V: TRBV6-1
J: TRBJ1-2
size: -
CDR3: CASSEIGTGGGYTF
DNA: TGTGCCAGCAGTGAAATCGGGACAGGGGGTGGCTACACCTTC

D: -
V: TRBV30
J: TRBJ1-2
size: -
CDR3: CAWSPGGLAGYTF
DNA: TGTGCCTGGAGCCCGGGGGGCCTAGCGGGCTACACCTTC

D: -
V: TRBV7-9
J: TRBJ2-1
size: -
CDR3: CASSLAWGPGYNEQFF
DNA: TGTGCCAGCAGCTTAGCGTGGGGGCCGGGCTACAATGAGCAGTTCTTC

D: TRBD2
V: TRBV14
J: TRBJ2-5
size: -
CDR3: CASSLLAGIQETQYF
DNA: TGTGCCAGCAGTTTACTAGCGGGAATTCAAGAGACCCAGTACTTC

D: -
V: TRBV7-9
J: TRBJ2-1
size: few
CDR3: CASSLFVGGSYNEQFF
DNA: TGTGCCAGCAGCTTATTTGTGGGAGGTAGCTACAATGAGCAGTTCTTC

D: -
V: TRBV7-3
J: TRBJ2-1
size: -
CDR3: CASSLRRGNNEQFF
DNA: TGTGCCAGCAGCTTACGACGGGGAAACAATGAGCAGTTCTTC

D: TRBD2
V: TRBV6-5
J: TRBJ2-2
size: -
CDR3: CASSYSPSGRTGELFF
DNA: TGTGCCAGCAGTTACTCGCCTAGCGGGAGAACCGGGGAGCTGTTTTTT

D: -
V: TRBV11-3
J: TRBJ1-1
size: once
CDR3: CASTSRRAVNTEAFF
DNA: TGTGCCAGCACCTCGAGGAGGGCGGTGAACACTGAAGCTTTCTTT

D: -
V: TRBV5-5
J: TRBJ1-1
size: -
CDR3: CASSLGVNTEAFF
DNA: TGTGCCAGCAGCTTGGGAGTGAACACTGAAGCTTTCTTT

D: TRBD1
V: TRBV5-1
J: TRBJ1-2
size: -
CDR3: CASSLEGTGGTGYTF
DNA: TGCGCCAGCAGCTTGGAAGGGACAGGGGGCACTGGCTACACCTTC